The 32 T cell receptor beta chains given below trace back to one sample, sequenced in a study of blood T cells in healthy people across ages. The authors ran a second PCR of roughly 6 to 12 cycles using a sample-barcoded 5' primer and a J-beta primer mix. One entry per CDR3 protein, called by TCRdb with MiXCR from the 5' RACE reads. This sample has 2 million or so distinct CDR3 sequences; roughly 52% occur once, and the top ten carry 2.1%. Sequencing used blood. The receptors here all came from a woman between 40 and 55 years old in good health.

This clonotype was seen a few times. This chain links TRBV4-3 with TRBJ2-3, with 7 positions matching TRBD2. V trimming: 0 bases; J trimming: 2 bases; junction bases outside the gene matches: 5. CDR3 size: 16 residues. The germline V gene has CDR1 LGHNA and CDR2 YSLEER. This chain's CDR3 is CASSQDRSGSTDTQYF. The CDR3 DNA follows: TGCGCCAGCAGCCAAGATCGTAGCGGGTCCACAGATACGCAGTATTTT.

The V call is TRBV4-2, the J call TRBJ2-5, with D possibly TRBD1 on 6 matching bases. Germline V lookup: CDR1 LGHNA, CDR2 YNFKEQ. V lost 4 bases and J 4 bases, leaving 13 bases between the germline ends. This CDR3 has 14 amino acids. CDR3 bases: TGTGCCAGCAGCCCCCCAGGGGAAGGAGAGACCCAGTACTTC. It encodes CASSPPGEGETQYF.

The chain is built from TRBV12-3 or TRBV12-4 and TRBJ2-3, with TRBD2 as a possible D gene (6 bases). CDR3 length equals 17 residues. V was shortened by 4 bases and J by 4 bases, with 21 bases between the two germline ends. The CDR3 DNA reads as TGTGCCAGCAGTTCACCGCTAGGAGGGGTCCCCCCAGATACGCAGTATTTT. Its protein is CASSSPLGGVPPDTQYF.

The CDR3 bases are TGTGCCAGCAGTTTAGGTCTCGCCAATCAGCCCCAGCATTTT. Encoded protein: CASSLGLANQPQHF. V gene TRBV12-3 or TRBV12-4 combines with J gene TRBJ1-5; D uncertain. V was pared by 1 base and J by 3 bases, with 7 bases between. The CDR3 contains 14 residues.

This clonotype was observed a handful of times. The chain couples TRBV4-2 to TRBJ1-6; D is possibly TRBD1 (5 bases). Germline-derived CDR1 and CDR2 are LGHNA and YNFKEQ. The CDR3 has 16 amino acids. Deletions cut 7 bases from V and 8 bases from J, with 21 bases between. Here the CDR3 DNA reads TGTGCCAGCACCTCAAGCGGGAGGGAAGGGGATTCACCCCTCCACTTT. Translation gives CASTSSGREGDSPLHF.

J is TRBJ1-1 and V is TRBV20-1; a weak D match, TRBD1 (5 bases). The V and J ends lost 4 bases and 3 bases respectively, with 15 bases between them. Germline V gene lookup returns CDR1 DFQATT and CDR2 SNEGSKA (reference sequence). The CDR3 extends over 14 amino acids. Here the CDR3 DNA reads TGCAGTGCTAATCGGGAGGGAGGGGACACTGAAGCTTTCTTT. Amino acids: CSANREGGDTEAFF.

V usage is TRBV20-1 and J usage is TRBJ2-4; D is possibly TRBD2 (5 bases). The end of the DNA is better explained by TRBJ2-5, so the J call may be wrong. Per germline, CDR1 DFQATT and CDR2 SNEGSKA (reference sequence). This CDR3 has 10 amino acids. The CDR3 spells CSATRGTQYF. The CDR3 DNA follows: TGCAGTGCTACCCGGGGGACCCAGTACTTC.

The chain combines TRBV25-1 with TRBJ2-7; 8 bases map to TRBD2. The CDR3 sequence is 17 residues long. Trimming at V came to 5 bases and at J to 1 base, leaving 13 bases not matched to a gene. In germline, CDR1 is MGHDK, CDR2 SYGVNS. The DNA for the CDR3 is TGTGCCAGCAGTTCTATCGATACTAGCGGAAGATCCTACGAGCAGTACTTC. Its translation: CASSSIDTSGRSYEQYF.

This clonotype has just a few counts. The CDR3 DNA reads as TGCAGCGTTGTCTCCCGCTATGGCTACACCTTC. It yields the protein CSVVSRYGYTF. The gene calls are TRBV29-1 and TRBJ1-2; D gene uncertain. Per the germline V gene, CDR1 is SQVTM and CDR2 is ANQGSEA. This CDR3 spans 11 amino acids. Trimming removed 4 bases at V and 4 bases at J, with 7 bases between.

The chain employs TRBV7-2 and TRBJ2-4, with D perhaps matching TRBD2 (7 bases). The tail of the sequence fits TRBJ2-5 better, so the J call may be wrong. The CDR3 runs 14 residues. Germline V gene lookup returns CDR1 SGHTA and CDR2 FQGNSA. As DNA, the CDR3 is TGTGCCAGCAGCTCACGGGGGGCGCGGGGGACCCAGTACTTC. Its protein product is CASSSRGARGTQYF.

This chain uses TRBV20-1 with TRBJ2-1; TRBD2 agrees at 8 bases. This CDR3 spans 15 amino acids. The germline V gene has CDR1 DFQATT and CDR2 SNEGSKA (reference sequence). Trimming removed 0 bases from V and 3 bases from J; junction bases left unmatched: 4. The CDR3 loop is CSARDLRGVYNEQFF. The CDR3 DNA sequence: TGCAGTGCTAGAGATCTGCGGGGGGTCTACAATGAGCAGTTCTTC.

This clonotype was detected only a few times. The chain has TRBV4-2 and TRBJ2-1, with TRBD2 matching over 10 bases. Trimming at V came to 0 bases and at J to 7 bases, leaving 6 bases not matched to a gene. This CDR3 contains 16 residues. Germline assignment: CDR1 LGHNA and CDR2 YNFKEQ. The CDR3 loop is CASSQDKAGGRNEQFF. CDR3 in DNA: TGTGCCAGCAGCCAAGATAAAGCGGGGGGGAGGAATGAGCAGTTCTTC.

This chain links TRBV5-5 with TRBJ2-1, with 7 bases fitting TRBD2. J lost 8 bases, V lost 5 bases, and 7 bases had no gene match. The germline gives CDR1 SGHKS, CDR2 YYEKEE (reference sequence). This CDR3 is 13 amino acids long. The CDR3 spells CASRWGGTDEQFF. The CDR3 DNA reads as TGTGCCAGCAGATGGGGGGGGACTGATGAGCAGTTCTTC.

The chain couples TRBV18 to TRBJ1-4; D unclear. The CDR3 is 14 amino acids. With 3 bases removed from V and 0 bases from J, the gap between germline ends came to 5 bases. Germline V gene lookup returns CDR1 KGHSH and CDR2 LQKENI. CDR3 sequence reads: CASSPKTTNEKLFF. The CDR3 region has the DNA TGTGCCAGCTCACCTAAAACAACTAATGAAAAACTGTTTTTT.

Concerning this clonotype itself: The junction and the germline gene differ at one end; a read error may be behind it. J is TRBJ1-2 and V is TRBV6-2 or TRBV6-3; D remains ambiguous. Germline assignment: CDR1 MNHEY and CDR2 SVGEGT. The CDR3 is 14 amino acids. The CDR3 spells CVSSNIKENYGYTF. In DNA, the CDR3 is TGTGTCAGCAGTAATATAAAGGAAAACTATGGCTACACCTTC.

This clonotype occurred a few times. The J gene is TRBJ2-5, the V gene TRBV29-1, with 7 bases aligning to TRBD1. Germline assignment: CDR1 SQVTM and CDR2 ANQGSEA. This CDR3 contains 16 residues. With 4 bases clipped from V and 5 bases from J, the junction kept 16 bases outside the gene matches. The CDR3 spells CSVVVLGRQGVETQYF. In nucleotides, the CDR3 is TGCAGCGTTGTAGTCCTGGGTCGGCAGGGGGTTGAGACCCAGTACTTC.

The V gene is TRBV6-2 or TRBV6-3, the J gene TRBJ2-5; D gene uncertain. Near its end, the DNA agrees better with TRBJ2-7, so the J call may be wrong. CDR3 size: 15 residues. Germline assignment: CDR1 MNHEY and CDR2 SVGEGT. The CDR3 region has the DNA TGTGCCAGCAGTTACTCTCAGGCGTCCTTCTACGAGCAGTACTTC. This codes for CASSYSQASFYEQYF.

The chain uses TRBV27 and TRBJ2-3, with D hard to call. The CDR3 is 16 amino acids. V was shortened by 3 bases and J by 1 base, with 14 bases between the two germline ends. Germline V gene data show CDR1 as MNHEY and CDR2 as SMNVEV (reference sequence). CDR3: CASSLGWAAGTDTQYF. DNA for the CDR3: TGTGCCAGCAGTTTGGGGTGGGCCGCCGGCACAGATACGCAGTATTTT.

This chain uses TRBV15 with TRBJ1-2; 10 bases map to TRBD1. The junction had 8 bases not matched to a gene; V was cut back by 5 bases and J by 5 bases. Germline V lookup: CDR1 LNHNV, CDR2 YYDKDF (reference sequence). The CDR3 has 15 amino acids. The CDR3 protein is CATSPQAGQGYGYTF. In DNA, the CDR3 is TGTGCCACCAGCCCCCAGGCGGGACAGGGGTATGGCTACACCTTC.

J is TRBJ2-3 and V is TRBV9, with 8 bases aligning to TRBD1. The CDR3 contains 16 residues. Looked up from germline, CDR1 is SGDLS and CDR2 is YYNGEE. J was trimmed by 0 bases and V by 4 bases; bases with no gene match: 7. The CDR3 coding sequence is TGTGCCAGCAGCACCGGGACAGGATATAGCACAGATACGCAGTATTTT. Residues: CASSTGTGYSTDTQYF.

The chain links TRBV7-2 to TRBJ2-7; D is possibly TRBD2 (6 bases). Germline CDR1 and CDR2: SGHTA and FQGNSA. CDR3 size: 16 residues. Trimming left V 5 bases short and J 1 base short, with 18 bases between. This chain's CDR3 is CASSADGGGVSYEQYF. The CDR3 DNA reads TGTGCCAGCAGCGCAGACGGGGGAGGTGTATCCTACGAGCAGTACTTC.

This clonotype has a count of ten or more. This chain links TRBV6-2 or TRBV6-3 with TRBJ2-1; no firm D call. V gave up 0 bases and J gave up 2 bases, with 2 bases separating them. CDR3 length: 13 amino acids. The germline CDR1 and CDR2 sequences are MNHEY and SVGEGT. The CDR3 bases are TGTGCCAGCAGTTACTCAGCCTACAATGAGCAGTTCTTC. This codes for CASSYSAYNEQFF.

This clonotype appeared once. The gene calls are TRBV3-1 and TRBJ2-5, with TRBD2 matching 16 bases. Losses at the gene ends were 3 bases for V and 11 bases for J; bases not matched to a gene: 18. This CDR3 spans 19 amino acids. Germline-derived CDR1 and CDR2 are LGHDT and YNNKEL (reference sequence). This CDR3 is CASSHERGLAGGHVNEQYF. In DNA, the CDR3 is TGTGCCAGCAGCCACGAGAGGGGACTAGCGGGGGGGCATGTGAATGAGCAGTACTTC.

The rearrangement joins TRBV7-2 to TRBJ2-1, with D unclear. The germline V gene encodes CDR1 SGHTA and CDR2 FQGNSA. V lost 0 bases and J 4 bases, leaving 10 bases between the germline ends. The CDR3 runs to 15 residues. The CDR3 DNA reads as TGTGCCAGCAGCTTAGCCCCGAATGTATACAATGAGCAGTTCTTC. Translated, it gives CASSLAPNVYNEQFF.

This clonotype was counted a few times. This chain uses TRBV27 with TRBJ1-6, with unresolved D. V shed 2 bases and J shed 5 bases, with 7 bases lying between them. This CDR3 is built from 14 residues. The germline CDR1 and CDR2 sequences are MNHEY and SMNVEV (reference sequence). The DNA for the CDR3 is TGTGCCAGCAGTTTACCTGGGGATAATTCACCCCTCCACTTT. Residues: CASSLPGDNSPLHF.

The chain recombines TRBV5-1 with TRBJ1-5; the D gene is possibly TRBD1 (5 bases). This CDR3 is 15 amino acids long. Germline V gene sequence: CDR1 SGHRS, CDR2 YFSETQ. Trimming cost V 5 bases and J 1 base, with 13 bases left between them. The CDR3 bases are TGCGCCAGCAGATCCGACAGTGGGAGCAATCAGCCCCAGCATTTT. Translating it yields CASRSDSGSNQPQHF. Full variable domain (remainder filled in from reference TRBV5-1 and TRBJ1-5): KAGVTQTPRYLIKTRGQQVTLSCSPISGHRSVSWYQQTPGQGLQFLFEYFSETQRNKGNFPGRFSGRQFSNSRSEMNVSTLELGDSALYLCASRSDSGSNQPQHFGDGTRLSIL.

V gene TRBV11-3 combines with J gene TRBJ2-1; D is perhaps TRBD2 (6 bases). The CDR3 runs to 14 residues. V gave up 1 base and J gave up 5 bases, with 9 bases separating them. CDR1 SGHNT and CDR2 YENEEA come from the germline V gene. The CDR3 nucleotides read TGTGCCAGCAGCTTAGCGGCGGGGAACAATGAGCAGTTCTTC. As protein: CASSLAAGNNEQFF.

This clonotype was counted only a few times. The chain has TRBV20-1 and TRBJ2-5, with D possibly being TRBD1 (6 bases). Per the germline V gene, CDR1 is DFQATT and CDR2 is SNEGSKA (reference sequence). The CDR3 covers 13 residues. The ends were cut back, 4 bases at V and 0 bases at J, with 9 bases in the middle. The CDR3 DNA reads as TGCAGTGCTAAGGACAGATACCAAGAGACCCAGTACTTC. Encoded protein: CSAKDRYQETQYF.

This clonotype has just a few counts. This sequence joins TRBV10-3 and TRBJ2-5, with D unresolved. Deletions cut 3 bases from V and 9 bases from J, with 20 bases between. Germline CDR1 and CDR2: ENHRY and SYGVKD. The CDR3 is 15 amino acids. The CDR3 DNA sequence: TGTGCCATCAGTGACCGAGCCCGGAGACTGGAGTCCCAGTACTTC. As protein: CAISDRARRLESQYF.

The chain combines TRBV20-1 with TRBJ2-7; D uncertain. CDR3 length: 14 amino acids. V lost 0 bases and J lost 2, with 11 bases in between. Germline loops: CDR1 DFQATT, CDR2 SNEGSKA (reference sequence). CDR3 loop: CSARDHASTYEQYF. CDR3 coding DNA: TGCAGTGCTAGAGATCATGCCAGCACCTACGAGCAGTACTTC.

This clonotype occurred a few times. The genes are TRBV3-1 and TRBJ1-2; 7 bases are a match to TRBD1. Germline V gene data show CDR1 as LGHDT and CDR2 as YNNKEL (reference sequence). The V and J ends lost 4 bases and 2 bases, in that order; junction bases with no gene match: 4. The CDR3 is 14 residues long. As DNA, the CDR3 is TGTGCCAGCAGCCCTTGGGACAGCAACTATGGCTACACCTTC. Translation gives CASSPWDSNYGYTF.

The chain combines TRBV7-2 with TRBJ2-7; TRBD2 matches 8 bases. The CDR3 covers 16 residues. Trimming cost V 3 bases and J 0 bases; bases outside gene matches: 7. CDR1 and CDR2 from the germline V gene are SGHTA and FQGNSA. CDR3 region: CASSFQTGTSSYEQYF. CDR3 bases: TGTGCCAGCAGCTTTCAGACCGGGACTAGCTCCTACGAGCAGTACTTC.